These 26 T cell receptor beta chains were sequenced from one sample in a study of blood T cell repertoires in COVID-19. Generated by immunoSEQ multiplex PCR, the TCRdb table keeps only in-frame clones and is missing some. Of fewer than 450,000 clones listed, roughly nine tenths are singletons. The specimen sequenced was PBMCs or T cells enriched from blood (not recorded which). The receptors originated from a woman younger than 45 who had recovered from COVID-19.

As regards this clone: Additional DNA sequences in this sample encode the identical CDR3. The CDR3 bases are TGTGCCAGCCGGGCGGGGGGCCAAGAGACCCAGTACTTC. Encoded protein: CASRAGGQETQYF. The gene calls are TRBV2 and TRBJ2-5, with TRBD2 matching over 8 bases. J lost 1 base, V lost 8 bases, and 3 bases had no gene match. This CDR3 contains 13 residues. From germline, CDR1 is SNHLY and CDR2 FYNNEI.

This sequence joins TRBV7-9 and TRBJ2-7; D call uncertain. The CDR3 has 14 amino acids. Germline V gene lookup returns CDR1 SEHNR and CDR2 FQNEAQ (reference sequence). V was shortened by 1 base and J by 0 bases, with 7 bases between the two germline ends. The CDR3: CASSLDPFSYEQYF. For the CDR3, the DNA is TGTGCCAGCAGCTTAGATCCCTTCTCCTACGAGCAGTACTTC.

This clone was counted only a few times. The chain's CDR3 is CASSQRTGGGTGELFF. The CDR3 coding sequence is TGTGCCAGCAGCCAACGGACAGGGGGCGGCACCGGGGAGCTGTTTTTT. The V call is TRBV3-1 (or the pseudogene TRBV3-2), the J call TRBJ2-2; 11 bases line up with TRBD1. With 2 bases clipped from V and 4 bases from J, the junction kept 3 bases outside the gene matches. Germline values: CDR1 LGHDT, CDR2 YNNKEL (reference sequence). The CDR3 sequence is 16 residues long.

The DNA for the CDR3 is TGTGCCAGCCGTGGTCGAGGGGGCAATGAAAAACTGTTTTTT. Translated, it gives CASRGRGGNEKLFF. The V gene is TRBV27, the J gene TRBJ1-4, with 7 bases that match TRBD1. V was clipped by 8 bases and J by 5 bases; unmatched bases: 8. Germline-derived CDR1 and CDR2 are MNHEY and SMNVEV (reference sequence). The CDR3 is made up of 14 amino acids.

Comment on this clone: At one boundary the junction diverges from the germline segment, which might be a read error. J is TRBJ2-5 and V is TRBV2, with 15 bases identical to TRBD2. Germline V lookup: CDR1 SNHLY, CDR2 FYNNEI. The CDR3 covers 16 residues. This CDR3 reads CASSEGTSGGQETQYF. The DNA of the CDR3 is TGTGCCAGCAGCGAAGGGACTAGCGGGGGGCAAGAGACCCAGTACTTC. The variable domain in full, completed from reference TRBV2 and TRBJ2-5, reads EPEVTQTPSHQVTQMGQEVILRCVPISNHLYFYWYRQILGQKVEFLVSFYNNEISEKSEIFDDQFSVERPDGSNFTLKIRSTKLEDSAMYFCASSEGTSGGQETQYFGPGTRLLVL.

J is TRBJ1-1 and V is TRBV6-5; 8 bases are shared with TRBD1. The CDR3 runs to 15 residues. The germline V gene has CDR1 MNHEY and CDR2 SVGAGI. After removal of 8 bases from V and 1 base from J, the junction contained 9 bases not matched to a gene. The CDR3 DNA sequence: TGTGCCAGCTGGGGTCAGGGGGCGGCGAACACTGAAGCTTTCTTT. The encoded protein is CASWGQGAANTEAFF.

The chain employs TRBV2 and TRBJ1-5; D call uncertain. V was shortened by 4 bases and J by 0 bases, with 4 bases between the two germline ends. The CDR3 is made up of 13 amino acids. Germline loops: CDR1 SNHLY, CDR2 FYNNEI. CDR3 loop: CASSVFSNQPQHF. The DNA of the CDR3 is TGTGCCAGCAGTGTATTTAGCAATCAGCCCCAGCATTTT.

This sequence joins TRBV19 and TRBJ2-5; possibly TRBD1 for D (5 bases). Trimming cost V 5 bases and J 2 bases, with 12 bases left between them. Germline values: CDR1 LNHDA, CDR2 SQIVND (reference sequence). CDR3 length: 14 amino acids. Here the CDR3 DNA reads TGTGCCAGTAGTGTAACCTCAGGGCAAGAGACCCAGTACTTC. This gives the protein CASSVTSGQETQYF.

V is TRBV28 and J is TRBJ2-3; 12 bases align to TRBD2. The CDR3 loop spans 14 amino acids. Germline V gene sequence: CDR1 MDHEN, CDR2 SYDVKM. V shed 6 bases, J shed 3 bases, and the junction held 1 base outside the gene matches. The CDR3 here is CASRLAGGTDTQYF. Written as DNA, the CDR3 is TGTGCCAGCAGGCTAGCGGGGGGGACAGATACGCAGTATTTT.

The CDR3 loop reads CASSAGGNSPLHF. In DNA form, the CDR3 reads TGTGCCAGCTCAGCCGGTGGTAATTCACCCCTCCACTTT. The chain combines TRBV18 with TRBJ1-6; D gene uncertain. CDR3 size: 13 residues. The germline V gene encodes CDR1 KGHSH and CDR2 LQKENI. V was shortened by 5 bases and J by 6 bases, with 8 bases between the two germline ends.

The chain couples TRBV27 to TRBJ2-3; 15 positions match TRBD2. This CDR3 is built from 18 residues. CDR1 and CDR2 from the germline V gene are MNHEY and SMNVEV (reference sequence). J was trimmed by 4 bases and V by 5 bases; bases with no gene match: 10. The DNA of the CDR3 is TGTGCCAGCAGTCGGACTAGCGGGGGGGCTCTTGTCGCAGATACGCAGTATTTT. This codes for CASSRTSGGALVADTQYF.

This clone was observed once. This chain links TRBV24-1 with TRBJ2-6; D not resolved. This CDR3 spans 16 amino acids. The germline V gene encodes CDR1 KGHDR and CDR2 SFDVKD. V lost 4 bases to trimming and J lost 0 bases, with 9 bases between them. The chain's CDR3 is CATSEIQSSGANVLTF. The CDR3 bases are TGTGCCACCAGTGAAATACAGAGCTCTGGGGCCAACGTCCTGACTTTC.

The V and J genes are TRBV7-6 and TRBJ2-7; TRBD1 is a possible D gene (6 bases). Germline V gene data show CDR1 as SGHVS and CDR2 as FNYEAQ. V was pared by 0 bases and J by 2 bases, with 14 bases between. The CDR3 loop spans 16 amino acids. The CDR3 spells CASSLACRGQTYEQYF. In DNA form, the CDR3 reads TGTGCCAGCAGCTTAGCCTGCAGGGGCCAGACCTACGAGCAGTACTTC.

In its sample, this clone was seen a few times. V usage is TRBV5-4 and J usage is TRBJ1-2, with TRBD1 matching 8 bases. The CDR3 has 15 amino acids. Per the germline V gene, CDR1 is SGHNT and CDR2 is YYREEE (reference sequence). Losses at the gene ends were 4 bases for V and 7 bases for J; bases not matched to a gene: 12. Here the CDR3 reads CASSIRTTGDGGYTF. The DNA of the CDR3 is TGTGCCAGCAGCATCCGAACGACAGGGGACGGTGGCTACACCTTC.

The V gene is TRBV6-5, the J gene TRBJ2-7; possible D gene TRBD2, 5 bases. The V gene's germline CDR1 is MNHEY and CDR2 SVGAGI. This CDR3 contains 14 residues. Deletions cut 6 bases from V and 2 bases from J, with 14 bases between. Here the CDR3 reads CASSTGIGTYEQYF. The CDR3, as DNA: TGTGCCAGCAGCACCGGGATAGGAACCTACGAGCAGTACTTC.

CDR3 sequence: CASRKTGTTEAFF. CDR3 in DNA: TGTGCCAGCAGGAAGACAGGGACCACTGAAGCTTTCTTT. V and J are TRBV27 and TRBJ1-1, with TRBD1 identical over 7 bases. CDR1 and CDR2 from the germline V gene are MNHEY and SMNVEV (reference sequence). J lost 4 bases, V lost 6 bases, and 5 bases had no gene match. This CDR3 has 13 amino acids.

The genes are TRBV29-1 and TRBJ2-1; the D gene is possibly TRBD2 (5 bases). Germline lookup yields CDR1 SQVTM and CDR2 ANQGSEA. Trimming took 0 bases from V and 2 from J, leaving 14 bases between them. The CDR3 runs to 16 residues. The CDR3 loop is CSVEDGGWRTYNEQFF. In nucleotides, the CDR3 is TGCAGCGTTGAAGATGGAGGATGGCGAACCTACAATGAGCAGTTCTTC.

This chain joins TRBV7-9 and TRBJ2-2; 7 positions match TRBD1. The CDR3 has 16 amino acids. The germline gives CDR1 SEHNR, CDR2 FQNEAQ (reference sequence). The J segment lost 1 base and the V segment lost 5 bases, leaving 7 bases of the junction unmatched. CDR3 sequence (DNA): TGTGCCAGCAGCCATCGGGACAGCCAGAACACCGGGGAGCTGTTTTTT. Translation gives CASSHRDSQNTGELFF.

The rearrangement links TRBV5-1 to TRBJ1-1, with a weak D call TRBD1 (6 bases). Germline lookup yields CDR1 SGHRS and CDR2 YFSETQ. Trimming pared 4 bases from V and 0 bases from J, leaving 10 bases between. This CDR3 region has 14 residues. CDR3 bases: TGCGCCAGCAGCGCAGGACAGCTGAACACTGAAGCTTTCTTT. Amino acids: CASSAGQLNTEAFF.

The CDR3 protein is CASSPKDRYAEEKLFF. CDR3 coding DNA: TGTGCCAGCTCTCCCAAGGACAGGTACGCCGAAGAAAAACTGTTTTTT. The chain joins TRBV18 to TRBJ1-4; 7 nucleotides align to TRBD1. CDR1 is KGHSH, CDR2 LQKENI, per germline. The V gene end was trimmed by 6 bases and the J gene end by 8 bases; junction bases not matched to a gene: 15. The CDR3 totals 16 residues.

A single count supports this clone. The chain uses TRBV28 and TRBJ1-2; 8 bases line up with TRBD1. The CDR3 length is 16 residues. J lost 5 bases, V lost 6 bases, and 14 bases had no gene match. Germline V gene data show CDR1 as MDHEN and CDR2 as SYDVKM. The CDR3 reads CASSIRTGPYSYGYTF. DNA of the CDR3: TGTGCCAGCAGCATTCGGACAGGGCCTTATAGTTATGGCTACACCTTC.

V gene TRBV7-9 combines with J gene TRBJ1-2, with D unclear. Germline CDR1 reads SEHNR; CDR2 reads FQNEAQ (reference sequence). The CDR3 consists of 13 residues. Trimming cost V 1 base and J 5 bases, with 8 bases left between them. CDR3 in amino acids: CASSLGSGYGYTF. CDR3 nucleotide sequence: TGTGCCAGCAGCTTAGGGTCGGGGTATGGCTACACCTTC.

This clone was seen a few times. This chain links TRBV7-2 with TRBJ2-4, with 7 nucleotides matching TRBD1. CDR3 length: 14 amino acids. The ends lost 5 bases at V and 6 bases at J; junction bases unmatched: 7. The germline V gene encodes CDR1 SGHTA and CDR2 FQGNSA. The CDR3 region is CASSPNRGGNIQYF. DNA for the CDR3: TGTGCCAGCAGCCCCAACAGGGGTGGAAACATTCAGTACTTC.

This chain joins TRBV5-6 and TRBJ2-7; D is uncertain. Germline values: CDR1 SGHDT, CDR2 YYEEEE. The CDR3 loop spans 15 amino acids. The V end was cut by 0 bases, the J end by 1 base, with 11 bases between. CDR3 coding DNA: TGTGCCAGCAGCTTGGTTGGAACGCGGTCCTACGAGCAGTACTTC. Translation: CASSLVGTRSYEQYF.

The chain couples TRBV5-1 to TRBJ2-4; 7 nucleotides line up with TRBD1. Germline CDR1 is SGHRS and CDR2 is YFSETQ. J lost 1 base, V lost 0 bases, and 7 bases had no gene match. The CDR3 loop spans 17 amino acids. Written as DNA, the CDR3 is TGCGCCAGCAGCTTGGCTACAGGGGAGTTGGCCAAAAACATTCAGTACTTC. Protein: CASSLATGELAKNIQYF.

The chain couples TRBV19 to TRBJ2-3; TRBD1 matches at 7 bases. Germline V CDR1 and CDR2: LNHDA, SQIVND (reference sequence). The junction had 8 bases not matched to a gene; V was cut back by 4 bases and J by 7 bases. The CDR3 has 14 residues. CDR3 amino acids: CASSTRTGLNTQYF. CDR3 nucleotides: TGTGCCAGTAGTACCAGGACAGGTCTGAATACGCAGTATTTT.